The 4 T cell receptor beta chains listed next were all sequenced from one sample in a study of blood T cell repertoires in COVID-19. Assay used: immunoSEQ multiplex PCR; TCRdb lists only in-frame clones, some missing. The profile covers approximately 150,000 clones, with around four fifths appearing a single time and roughly 8.4% taken by the ten largest. The specimen was peripheral blood. The source of these receptors is an elderly woman with COVID-19, enrolled during active disease.

The chain is built from TRBV5-1 and TRBJ1-1; 7 bases align to TRBD1. V gave up 0 bases and J gave up 1 base; unmatched junction bases: 6. The CDR3 spans 16 residues. CDR1 is SGHRS and CDR2 is YFSETQ in the germline V gene. The CDR3 DNA follows: TGCGCCAGCAGCTTGGCCCAACAGGGGAGGAACACTGAAGCTTTCTTT. Translated, it gives CASSLAQQGRNTEAFF.

V and J are TRBV5-1 and TRBJ1-6; 12 bases align to TRBD1. V was clipped by 0 bases and J by 6 bases; unmatched bases: 10. This CDR3 region has 19 residues. The germline gives CDR1 SGHRS, CDR2 YFSETQ. The CDR3 DNA sequence: TGCGCCAGCAGCTTGGATGCCGGGACAGGGGGCGCGAGTAATTCACCCCTCCACTTT. This translates into CASSLDAGTGGASNSPLHF.

This clone has just one count. This chain uses TRBV18 with TRBJ1-1; tentative D call: TRBD1 (6 bases). V was shortened by 2 bases and J by 7 bases, with 11 bases between the two germline ends. Germline CDR1 and CDR2: KGHSH and LQKENI. The CDR3 extends over 13 amino acids. The CDR3 DNA is TGTGCCAGCTCACCAAGGGGGGGGAATGAAGCTTTCTTT. It encodes CASSPRGGNEAFF.

This clone was seen just once. The chain has TRBV4-1 and TRBJ2-7; a possible D gene is TRBD2 (6 bases). V was cut by 0 bases and J by 6 bases, with 15 bases left in between. Germline V lookup: CDR1 MGHRA, CDR2 YSYEKL. The CDR3 spans 15 residues. The CDR3 reads CASSQDFSWGVEQYF. The CDR3 DNA is TGCGCCAGCAGCCAAGATTTCAGTTGGGGGGTCGAGCAGTACTTC.